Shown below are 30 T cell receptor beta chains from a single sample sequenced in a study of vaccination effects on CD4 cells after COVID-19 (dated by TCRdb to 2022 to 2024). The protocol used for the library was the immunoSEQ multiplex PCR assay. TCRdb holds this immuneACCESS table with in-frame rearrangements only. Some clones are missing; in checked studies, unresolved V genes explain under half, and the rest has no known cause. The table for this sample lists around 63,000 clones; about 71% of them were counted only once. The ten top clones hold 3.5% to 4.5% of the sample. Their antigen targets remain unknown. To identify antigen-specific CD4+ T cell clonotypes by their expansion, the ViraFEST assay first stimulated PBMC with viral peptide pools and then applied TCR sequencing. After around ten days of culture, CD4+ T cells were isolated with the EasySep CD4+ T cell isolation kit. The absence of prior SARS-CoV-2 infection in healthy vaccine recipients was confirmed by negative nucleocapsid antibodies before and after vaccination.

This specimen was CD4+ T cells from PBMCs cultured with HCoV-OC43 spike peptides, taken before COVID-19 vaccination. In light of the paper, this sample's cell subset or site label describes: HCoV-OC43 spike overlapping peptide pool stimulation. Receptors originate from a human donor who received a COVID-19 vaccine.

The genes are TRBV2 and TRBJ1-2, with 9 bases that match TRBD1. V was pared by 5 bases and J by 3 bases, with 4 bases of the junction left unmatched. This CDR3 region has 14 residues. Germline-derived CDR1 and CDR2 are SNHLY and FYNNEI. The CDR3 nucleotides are TGTGCCAGCAGTCGTTGGACAGGGGACTATGGCTACACCTTC. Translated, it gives CASSRWTGDYGYTF. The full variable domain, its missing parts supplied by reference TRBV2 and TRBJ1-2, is EPEVTQTPSHQVTQMGQEVILRCVPISNHLYFYWYRQILGQKVEFLVSFYNNEISEKSEIFDDQFSVERPDGSNFTLKIRSTKLEDSAMYFCASSRWTGDYGYTFGSGTRLTVV.

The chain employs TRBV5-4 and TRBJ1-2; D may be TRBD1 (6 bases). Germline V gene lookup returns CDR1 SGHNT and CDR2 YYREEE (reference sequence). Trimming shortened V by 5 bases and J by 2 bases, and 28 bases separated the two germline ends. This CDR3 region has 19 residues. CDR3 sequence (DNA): TGTGCCAGCAGACTCTGGGGGAGCAGGGGTAAAGGGTCGAACTATGGCTACACCTTC. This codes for CASRLWGSRGKGSNYGYTF.

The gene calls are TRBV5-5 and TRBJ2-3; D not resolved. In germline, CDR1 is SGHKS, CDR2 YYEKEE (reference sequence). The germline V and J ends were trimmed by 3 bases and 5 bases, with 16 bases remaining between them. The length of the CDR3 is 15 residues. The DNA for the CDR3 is TGTGCCAGCAGCTCCCGGGTTACAAAGGAAGATACGCAGTATTTT. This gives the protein CASSSRVTKEDTQYF.

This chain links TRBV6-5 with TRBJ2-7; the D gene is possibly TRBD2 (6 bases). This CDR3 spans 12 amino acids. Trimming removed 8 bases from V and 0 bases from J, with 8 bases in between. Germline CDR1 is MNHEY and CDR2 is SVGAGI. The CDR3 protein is CASRGSSYEQYV. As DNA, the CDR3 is TGTGCCAGCCGGGGGAGCTCCTACGAGCAGTACGTC.

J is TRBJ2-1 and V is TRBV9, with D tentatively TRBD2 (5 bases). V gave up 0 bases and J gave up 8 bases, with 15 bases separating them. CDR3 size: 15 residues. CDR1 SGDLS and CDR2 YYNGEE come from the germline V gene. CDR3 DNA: TGTGCCAGCAGCGTAGAGAGGGAAAGAGATGATGAGCAGTTCTTC. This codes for CASSVERERDDEQFF.

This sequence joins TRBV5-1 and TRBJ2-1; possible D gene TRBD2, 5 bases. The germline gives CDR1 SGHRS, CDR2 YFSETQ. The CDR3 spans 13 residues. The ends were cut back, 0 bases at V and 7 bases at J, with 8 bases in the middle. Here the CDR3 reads CASSLGRVNEQFF. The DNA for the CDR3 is TGCGCCAGCAGCTTGGGGCGGGTAAATGAGCAGTTCTTC.

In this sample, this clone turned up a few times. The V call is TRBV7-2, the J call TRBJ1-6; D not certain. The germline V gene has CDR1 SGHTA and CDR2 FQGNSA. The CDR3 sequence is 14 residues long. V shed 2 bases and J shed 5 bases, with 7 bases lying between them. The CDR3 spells CASSLLLDNSPLHF. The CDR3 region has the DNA TGTGCCAGCAGCTTACTCTTGGATAATTCACCCCTCCACTTT.

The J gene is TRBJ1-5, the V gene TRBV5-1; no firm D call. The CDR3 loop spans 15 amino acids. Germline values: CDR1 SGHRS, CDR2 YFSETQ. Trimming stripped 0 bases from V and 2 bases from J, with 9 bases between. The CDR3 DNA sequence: TGCGCCAGCAGCTTGGTTGGGGAGCGCAATCAGCCCCAGCATTTT. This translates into CASSLVGERNQPQHF.

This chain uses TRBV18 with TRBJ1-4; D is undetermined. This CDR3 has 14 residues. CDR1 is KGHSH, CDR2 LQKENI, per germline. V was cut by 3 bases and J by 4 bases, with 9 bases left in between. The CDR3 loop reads CASSPGGGNEKLFF. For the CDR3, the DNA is TGTGCCAGCTCACCCGGAGGTGGTAATGAAAAACTGTTTTTT.

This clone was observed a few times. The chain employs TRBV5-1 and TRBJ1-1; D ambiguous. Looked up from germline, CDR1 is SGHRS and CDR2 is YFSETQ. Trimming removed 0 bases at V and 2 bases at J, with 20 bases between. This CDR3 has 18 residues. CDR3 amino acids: CASSLDGVRGSGNTEAFF. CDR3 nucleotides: TGCGCCAGCAGCTTGGATGGGGTTCGGGGAAGCGGTAACACTGAAGCTTTCTTT.

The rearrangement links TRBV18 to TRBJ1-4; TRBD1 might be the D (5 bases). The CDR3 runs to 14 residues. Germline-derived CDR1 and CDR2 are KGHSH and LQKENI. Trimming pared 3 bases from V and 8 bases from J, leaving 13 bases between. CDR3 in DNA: TGTGCCAGCTCACCCCAGAGGGGTTACGAAAAACTGTTTTTT. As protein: CASSPQRGYEKLFF.

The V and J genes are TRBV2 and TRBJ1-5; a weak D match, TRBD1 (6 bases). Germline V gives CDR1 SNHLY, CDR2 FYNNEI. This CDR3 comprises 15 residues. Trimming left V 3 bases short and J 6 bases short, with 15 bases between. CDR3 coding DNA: TGTGCCAGCAGTGAGCAGGGGATGTTAGGTCAGCCCCAGCATTTT. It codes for CASSEQGMLGQPQHF.

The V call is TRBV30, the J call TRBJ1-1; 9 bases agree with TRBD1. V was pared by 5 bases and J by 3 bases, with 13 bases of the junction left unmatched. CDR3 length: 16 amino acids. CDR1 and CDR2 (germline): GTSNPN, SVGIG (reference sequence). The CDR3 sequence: CAWQFKQGASDTEAFF. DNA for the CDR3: TGTGCCTGGCAATTTAAACAGGGGGCCTCGGACACTGAAGCTTTCTTT.

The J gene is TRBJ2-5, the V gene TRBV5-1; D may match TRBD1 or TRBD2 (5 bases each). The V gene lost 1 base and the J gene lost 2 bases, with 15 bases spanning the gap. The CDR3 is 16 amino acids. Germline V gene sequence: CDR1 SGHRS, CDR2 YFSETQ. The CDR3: CASSLSEGTGQETQYF. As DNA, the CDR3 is TGCGCCAGCAGCTTGAGTGAGGGGACGGGGCAAGAGACCCAGTACTTC. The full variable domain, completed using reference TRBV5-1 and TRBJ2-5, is KAGVTQTPRYLIKTRGQQVTLSCSPISGHRSVSWYQQTPGQGLQFLFEYFSETQRNKGNFPGRFSGRQFSNSRSEMNVSTLELGDSALYLCASSLSEGTGQETQYFGPGTRLLVL.

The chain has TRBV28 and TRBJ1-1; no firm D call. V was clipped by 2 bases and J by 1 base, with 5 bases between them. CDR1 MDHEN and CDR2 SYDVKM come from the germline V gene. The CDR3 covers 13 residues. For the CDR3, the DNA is TGTGCCAGCAGTTTAAGGAGGAACACTGAAGCTTTCTTT. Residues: CASSLRRNTEAFF.

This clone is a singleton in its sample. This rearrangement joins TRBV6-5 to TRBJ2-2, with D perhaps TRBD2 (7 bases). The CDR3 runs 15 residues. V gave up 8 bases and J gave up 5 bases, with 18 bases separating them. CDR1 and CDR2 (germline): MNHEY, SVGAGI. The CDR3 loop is CASAPGGPRTGELFF. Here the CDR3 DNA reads TGTGCCAGCGCTCCGGGGGGCCCGAGGACCGGGGAGCTGTTTTTT.

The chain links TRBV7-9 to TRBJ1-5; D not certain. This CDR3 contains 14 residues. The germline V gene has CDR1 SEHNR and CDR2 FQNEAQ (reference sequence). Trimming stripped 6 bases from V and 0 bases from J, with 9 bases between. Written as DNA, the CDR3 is TGTGCCAGCAGTCCGGGCGATAGCAATCAGCCCCAGCATTTT. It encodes CASSPGDSNQPQHF.

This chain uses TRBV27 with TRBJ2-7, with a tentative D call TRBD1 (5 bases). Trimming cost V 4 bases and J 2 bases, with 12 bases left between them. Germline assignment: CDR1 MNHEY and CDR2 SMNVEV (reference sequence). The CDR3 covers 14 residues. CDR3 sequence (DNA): TGTGCCAGCAGTTCGACCAGGGTTACCTACGAGCAGTACGTC. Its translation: CASSSTRVTYEQYV.

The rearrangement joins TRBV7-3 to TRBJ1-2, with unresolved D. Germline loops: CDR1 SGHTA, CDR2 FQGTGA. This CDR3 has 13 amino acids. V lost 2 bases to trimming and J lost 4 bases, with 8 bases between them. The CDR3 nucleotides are TGTGCCAGCAGCTTAGGAAAGGGCTATGGCTACACCTTC. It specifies CASSLGKGYGYTF.

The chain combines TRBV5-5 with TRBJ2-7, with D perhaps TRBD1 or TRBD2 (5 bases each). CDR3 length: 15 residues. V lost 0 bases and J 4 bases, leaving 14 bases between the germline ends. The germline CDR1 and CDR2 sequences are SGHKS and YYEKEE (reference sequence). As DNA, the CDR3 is TGTGCCAGCAGCTTGGGGGACCTTTGGCCGTACGAGCAGTACGTC. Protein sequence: CASSLGDLWPYEQYV.

This CDR3 reads CASSLAGASPGAYGYTF. The DNA for the CDR3 is TGTGCCAGCAGCTTAGCCGGGGCCTCCCCCGGAGCCTATGGCTACACCTTC. The chain has TRBV11-2 and TRBJ1-2; D is perhaps TRBD1 (5 bases). The germline V gene has CDR1 SGHAT and CDR2 FQNNGV. V was trimmed by 1 base and J by 4 bases, leaving 19 bases between them. The CDR3 has 17 residues.

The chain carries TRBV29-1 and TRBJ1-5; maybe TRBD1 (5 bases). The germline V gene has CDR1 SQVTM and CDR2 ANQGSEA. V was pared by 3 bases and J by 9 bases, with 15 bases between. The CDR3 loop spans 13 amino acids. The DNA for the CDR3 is TGCAGCGTTGATGGGACGGGACTCGGGCCCCAGCATTTT. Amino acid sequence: CSVDGTGLGPQHF. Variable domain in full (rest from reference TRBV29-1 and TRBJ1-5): SAVISQKPSRDICQRGTSLTIQCQVDSQVTMMFWYRQQPGQSLTLIATANQGSEATYESGFVIDKFPISRPNLTFSTLTVSNMSPEDSSIYLCSVDGTGLGPQHFGDGTRLSIL.

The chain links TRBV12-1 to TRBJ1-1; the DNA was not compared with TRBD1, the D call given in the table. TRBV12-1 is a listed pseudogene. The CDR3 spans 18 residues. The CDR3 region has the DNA TGTGCCAGCAGCTTTGAGTCTGGGGGCAGGGAAGCGAACACTGAAGCTTTCTTT. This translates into CASSFESGGREANTEAFF.

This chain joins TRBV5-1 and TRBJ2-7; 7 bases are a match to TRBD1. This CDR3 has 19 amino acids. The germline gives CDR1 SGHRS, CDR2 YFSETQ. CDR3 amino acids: CASSFCPTHRGPISHEQYV. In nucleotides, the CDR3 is TGCGCCAGCAGCTTTTGTCCTACCCACAGGGGCCCGATCTCCCACGAGCAGTACGTC.

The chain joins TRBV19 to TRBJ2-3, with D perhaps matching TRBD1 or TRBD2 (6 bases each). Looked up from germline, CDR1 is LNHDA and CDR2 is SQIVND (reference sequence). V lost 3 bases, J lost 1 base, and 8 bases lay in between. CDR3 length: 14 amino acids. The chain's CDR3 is CASSIGGRTDTQYF. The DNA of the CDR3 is TGTGCCAGTAGTATCGGGGGCCGCACAGATACGCAGTATTTT. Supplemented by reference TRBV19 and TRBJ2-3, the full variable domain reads DGGITQSPKYLFRKEGQNVTLSCEQNLNHDAMYWYRQDPGQGLRLIYYSQIVNDFQKGDIAEGYSVSREKKESFPLTVTSAQKNPTAFYLCASSIGGRTDTQYFGPGTRLTVL.

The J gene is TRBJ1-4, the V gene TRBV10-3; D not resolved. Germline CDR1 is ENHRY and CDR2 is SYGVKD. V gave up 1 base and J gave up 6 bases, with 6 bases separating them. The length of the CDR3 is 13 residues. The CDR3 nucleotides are TGTGCCATCAGTGAGTTGGGCGATGAAAAACTGTTTTTT. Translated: CAISELGDEKLFF.

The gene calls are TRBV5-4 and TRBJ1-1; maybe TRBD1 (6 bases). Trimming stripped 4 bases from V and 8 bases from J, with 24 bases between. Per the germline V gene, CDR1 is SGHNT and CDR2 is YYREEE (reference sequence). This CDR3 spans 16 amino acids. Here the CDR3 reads CASSTLGGTGNAEAFF. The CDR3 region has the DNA TGTGCCAGCAGCACATTAGGGGGGACGGGCAACGCCGAAGCTTTCTTT.

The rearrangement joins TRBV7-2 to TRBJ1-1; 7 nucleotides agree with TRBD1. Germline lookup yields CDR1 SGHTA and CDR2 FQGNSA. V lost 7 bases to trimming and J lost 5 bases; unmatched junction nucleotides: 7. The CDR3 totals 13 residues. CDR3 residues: CASNPNRGTEAFF. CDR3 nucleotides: TGTGCCAGCAACCCGAACAGGGGAACTGAAGCTTTCTTT.

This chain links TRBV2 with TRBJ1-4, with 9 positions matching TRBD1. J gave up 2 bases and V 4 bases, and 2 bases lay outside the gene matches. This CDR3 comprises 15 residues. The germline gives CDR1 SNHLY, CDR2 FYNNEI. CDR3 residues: CASSVQGATNEKLFF. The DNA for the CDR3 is TGTGCCAGCAGTGTACAGGGGGCGACTAATGAAAAACTGTTTTTT.

CDR3 sequence reads: CASSRGNTEAFF. In DNA, the CDR3 is TGTGCCAGCAGCAGGGGAAACACTGAAGCTTTCTTT. This rearrangement joins TRBV6-5 to TRBJ1-1; D may be TRBD1 (6 bases). Trimming cost V 6 bases and J 2 bases, with 7 bases left between them. Germline V CDR1 and CDR2: MNHEY, SVGAGI. CDR3 length equals 12 residues.